Here is one T cell receptor (beta chain) with its context. Since the CDR3 does not end with the conserved phenylalanine or tryptophan, this likely comes from a read error. Germline values: CDR1 SGHNT, CDR2 YENEEA. There are 15 residues in the CDR3. From approximately 500 ng total RNA, TCR beta cDNA was generated with a primer in the constant region. TCR beta libraries came from three nested multiplex PCR rounds using slightly modified ARM-PCR. Investigators reported that the first two PCR rounds, at around 10 cycles each, used TRBV1-TRBV30 forward primers with a C-beta reverse primer. TCRdb re-called the multiplex PCR reads with MiXCR, one entry per CDR3 protein. The repertoire includes roughly 330,000 distinct CDR3 sequences, almost 65% of them detected once, and 5.5% to 7% sits in the top ten. The sample comes from a study of tumor-infiltrating lymphocytes in primary liver carcinoma. For blood RNA, unsorted whole blood served as the source, and germline DNA was extracted too.

The gene calls are TRBV11-3 and TRBJ2-2, with unresolved D. Specimen: peripheral blood. The clonotype originates from a man aged 35-49 years with primary liver carcinoma and hepatitis B virus infection. DNA of the CDR3: TGTGCCAGCAGCCTAGAAGGCCGGCTCTCCGGGGAGCTGTTTTCT. It specifies CASSLEGRLSGELFS.